This T cell receptor beta chain was observed in a study of identical twins. Study-wide results and caveats: Cross-sectional statistics, not tracking of the same donors, supported the conclusions. There was an excess of low generation probability in the out-of-frame alpha sequences that twins shared.

In TCRdb, the 5' RACE reads were re-called with MiXCR into one record per CDR3 protein. The profile shows some 500,000 distinct CDR3 sequences, roughly 9.9% of them singletons. This clonotype turned up a few times. Its antigen is unidentified. The donor group consisted entirely of healthy Caucasians. The CDR3 contains 14 residues. Germline values: CDR1 MNHEY, CDR2 SMNVEV (reference sequence). V shed 2 bases and J shed 3 bases, with 11 bases lying between them. The same data also went into a second study, on yellow fever vaccine responses in identical twins.

The sample was PBMCs. The sequence was collected from a woman aged 18-35 years in good health. The chain links TRBV27 to TRBJ2-7, with D perhaps being TRBD1 or TRBD2 (6 bases each). In nucleotides, the CDR3 is TGTGCCAGCAGTTTAACGGGGGCCTTCTACGAGCAGTACTTC. It yields the protein CASSLTGAFYEQYF.